Following are 20 T cell receptor beta chains from one sample sequenced in a study of human T cells and chemical hapten exposure. Time point indicated: patch test 1, 2 weeks after DPC sensitization. Treatment meaning: therapeutic diphenylcyclopropenone sensitization with weekly scalp DPC. TCRdb itself ran the RACE reads through MiXCR, one entry per CDR3 protein. The sample carries roughly 190,000 distinct CDR3 sequences, more than 20% recorded once. The sequencing here drew on whole blood, taken in connection with sensitization to the hapten diphenylcyclopropenone (DPC). The receptors here all came from a woman in her fifties or sixties with alopecia areata. Some clones in this sample may be carry-over from other donors' samples.

There are a few counts of this clonotype. This chain joins TRBV7-9 and TRBJ2-3; the match to TRBD1 covers 8 bases. Germline CDR1 reads SEHNR; CDR2 reads FQNEAQ (reference sequence). V shed 4 bases, J shed 2 bases, and the junction held 5 bases outside the gene matches. CDR3 length: 15 residues. CDR3 amino acids: CASSWAGGITDTQYF. For the CDR3, the DNA is TGTGCCAGCAGCTGGGCAGGGGGCATCACAGATACGCAGTATTTT.

This clonotype was observed many times. Mismatch with germline at one junction end may stem from a read error. The chain carries TRBV5-1 and TRBJ2-5, with D hard to call. The CDR3 extends over 11 amino acids. Per germline, CDR1 SGHRS and CDR2 YFSETQ. The CDR3 loop is CASSLQETQYF. The CDR3 DNA reads TGTGCCAGCAGCCTCCAAGAGACCCAGTACTTC.

This clonotype was observed a handful of times. J is TRBJ2-3 and V is TRBV4-2; D uncertain. The germline gives CDR1 LGHNA, CDR2 YNFKEQ. The CDR3 consists of 13 residues. Trimming shortened V by 1 base and J by 6 bases, and 8 bases separated the two germline ends. The CDR3 DNA follows: TGTGCCAGCAGCCAAGTGGGCCGCGATACGCAGTATTTT. Protein sequence: CASSQVGRDTQYF.

This clonotype was found a few times. The chain combines TRBV5-6 with TRBJ2-7, with D possibly being TRBD1 or TRBD2 (5 bases each). Trimming removed 0 bases from V and 2 bases from J, with 18 bases in between. Germline V gives CDR1 SGHDT, CDR2 YYEEEE. The CDR3 sequence is 17 residues long. CDR3 residues: CASSLAPRDGYPYEQYF. CDR3 in DNA: TGTGCCAGCAGCTTGGCTCCCCGGGACGGATATCCCTACGAGCAGTACTTC.

The genes are TRBV12-3 or TRBV12-4 and TRBJ2-1, with 11 bases identical to TRBD2. CDR3 length: 14 residues. The ends lost 6 bases at V and 8 bases at J; junction bases unmatched: 6. The CDR3, as DNA: TGTGCCAGCAGCTTTCTAGCGGGAGGTTATGAGCAGTTCTTC. It specifies CASSFLAGGYEQFF.

This clonotype was recorded a few times. The genes are TRBV29-1 and TRBJ2-5; D uncertain. V dropped 0 bases and J dropped 2 bases, with 7 bases sitting between them. The germline V gene encodes CDR1 SQVTM and CDR2 ANQGSEA. There are 13 residues in the CDR3. The CDR3 region is CSVEEWLQETQYF. Here the CDR3 DNA reads TGCAGCGTTGAAGAATGGCTACAAGAGACCCAGTACTTC.

The sample holds a few counts of this clonotype. The chain combines TRBV7-2 with TRBJ2-3; TRBD1 aligns across 7 bases. CDR3 length equals 16 residues. Looked up from germline, CDR1 is SGHTA and CDR2 is FQGNSA. Unmatched junction bases numbered 10, after V lost 5 bases and J lost 2 bases. Written as DNA, the CDR3 is TGTGCCAGCAGCATAGGGGGCGGTTCTTACACAGATACGCAGTATTTT. Translating gives CASSIGGGSYTDTQYF.

A single count supports this clonotype. The rearrangement joins TRBV20-1 to TRBJ1-2; perhaps TRBD1 as D (5 bases). CDR1 is DFQATT and CDR2 is SNEGSKA in the germline V gene (reference sequence). The germline V and J ends were trimmed by 4 bases and 4 bases, with 16 bases remaining between them. The length of the CDR3 is 14 residues. CDR3 protein: CSAKVVVGGYGYTF. CDR3 in DNA: TGCAGTGCTAAGGTTGTGGTGGGGGGCTATGGCTACACCTTC.

This clonotype was seen more than once but under ten times. The V and J genes are TRBV5-1 and TRBJ2-1; tentatively, D is TRBD1 (5 bases). The CDR3 loop spans 13 amino acids. From germline, CDR1 is SGHRS and CDR2 YFSETQ. V was cut by 4 bases and J by 5 bases, with 10 bases left in between. CDR3 nucleotide sequence: TGCGCCAGCAGCCAACCGACAGACAATGAGCAGTTCTTC. It translates to CASSQPTDNEQFF.

The chain couples TRBV18 to TRBJ2-1; D gene uncertain. CDR1 KGHSH and CDR2 LQKENI come from the germline V gene. V was cut by 3 bases and J by 5 bases, with 14 bases left in between. This CDR3 contains 15 residues. This CDR3 reads CASSPETPGDNEQFF. CDR3 coding DNA: TGTGCCAGCTCACCTGAGACTCCTGGAGACAATGAGCAGTTCTTC.

This clonotype was recorded a few times. The CDR3 DNA follows: TGCAGTGCTATGGGCGGGAGGATGGGGACAGATACGCAGTATTTT. Residues: CSAMGGRMGTDTQYF. V is TRBV20-1 and J is TRBJ2-3, with 8 bases matching TRBD2. The germline V gene encodes CDR1 DFQATT and CDR2 SNEGSKA (reference sequence). V lost 4 bases and J lost 3; bases outside the gene matches: 9. The CDR3 extends over 15 amino acids.

The V and J genes are TRBV7-8 and TRBJ1-1; perhaps TRBD1 as D (6 bases). The CDR3 is made up of 15 amino acids. CDR1 SGHVS and CDR2 FQNEAQ come from the germline V gene. V was clipped by 2 bases and J by 4 bases, with 14 bases between them. The CDR3 sequence is CASSLHGGQGTEAFF. As DNA, the CDR3 is TGTGCCAGCAGCTTACATGGGGGGCAGGGCACTGAAGCTTTCTTT.

This clonotype appeared many times. CDR3 nucleotides: TGTGCCAGCAGTAACCCACTAAGAGCTACCGGGGAGCTGTTTTTT. The encoded protein is CASSNPLRATGELFF. The chain couples TRBV2 to TRBJ2-2; no clear D. Trimming took off 5 bases at V and 5 bases at J, with 15 bases between the two ends. Looked up from germline, CDR1 is SNHLY and CDR2 is FYNNEI. This CDR3 is built from 15 residues.

CDR3 protein: CSARGRGRTKNIQYF. CDR3 nucleotide sequence: TGCAGTGCCCGGGGCCGCGGGAGGACCAAAAACATTCAGTACTTC. The rearrangement uses TRBV20-1 and TRBJ2-4; 8 bases agree with TRBD2. Germline V gene data show CDR1 as DFQATT and CDR2 as SNEGSKA (reference sequence). There are 15 residues in the CDR3. The V gene end was trimmed by 6 bases and the J gene end by 2 bases; junction bases not matched to a gene: 9.

The chain couples TRBV28 to TRBJ2-7, with D tentatively TRBD2 (6 bases). Germline V gene lookup returns CDR1 MDHEN and CDR2 SYDVKM. This CDR3 is 13 amino acids long. V was shortened by 8 bases and J by 4 bases, with 15 bases between the two germline ends. The CDR3 DNA reads TGTGCCAGCCAAACCCCGGGACTTTACGAGCAGTACTTC. It translates to CASQTPGLYEQYF.

The V and J genes are TRBV7-9 and TRBJ1-2; D not resolved. Trimming took off 3 bases at V and 8 bases at J, with 19 bases between the two ends. Germline CDR1 and CDR2: SEHNR and FQNEAQ (reference sequence). The CDR3 runs 15 residues. The CDR3 loop is CASSFSGQGNLGYTF. The CDR3 DNA reads TGTGCCAGCAGCTTTTCTGGCCAAGGAAATCTGGGCTACACCTTC. Complete variable domain (other parts from reference TRBV7-9 and TRBJ1-2): DTGVSQNPRHKITKRGQNVTFRCDPISEHNRLYWYRQTLGQGPEFLTYFQNEAQLEKSRLLSDRFSAERPKGSFSTLEIQRTEQGDSAMYLCASSFSGQGNLGYTFGSGTRLTVV.

This clonotype was found a few times. The J gene is TRBJ2-1, the V gene TRBV6-2 or TRBV6-3; 9 nucleotides line up with TRBD2. V dropped 8 bases and J dropped 9; count of bases not matched to a gene: 8. Germline V CDR1 and CDR2: MNHEY, SVGEGT. This CDR3 region has 13 residues. Written as DNA, the CDR3 is TGTGCCAGCCACGTAGCGGGAGTGGGTGAGCAGTTCTTC. Translating it yields CASHVAGVGEQFF.

This clonotype appeared many times. The chain uses TRBV28 and TRBJ1-2, with D maybe TRBD1 (5 bases). The CDR3 contains 13 residues. CDR1 is MDHEN, CDR2 SYDVKM, per germline. Trimming shortened V by 2 bases and J by 5 bases, and 9 bases separated the two germline ends. CDR3 protein: CASSLIRDYGYTF. CDR3 in DNA: TGTGCCAGCAGTTTAATCAGGGATTATGGCTACACCTTC.

This clonotype has a handful of counts. This sequence joins TRBV2 and TRBJ2-1, with D hard to call. CDR1 and CDR2 (germline): SNHLY, FYNNEI. The V and J ends lost 4 bases and 8 bases respectively, with 18 bases between them. This CDR3 contains 15 residues. CDR3 DNA: TGTGCCAGCAGTGGGGGATCCCCTCAGATCGATGAGCAGTTCTTC. Amino acids: CASSGGSPQIDEQFF.

This clonotype appeared a few times. V and J are TRBV2 and TRBJ1-1; 7 bases fit TRBD1. V shed 11 bases and J 0 bases; nucleotides not matched to a gene: 6. Germline lookup yields CDR1 SNHLY and CDR2 FYNNEI. The CDR3 is 13 amino acids. DNA of the CDR3: TGTGCCGGCAACAGGGGCTTGAACACTGAAGCTTTCTTT. It specifies CAGNRGLNTEAFF.